What follows is one T cell receptor (beta chain) and its context. Its target is unknown. The repertoire was sequenced with immunoSEQ multiplex PCR; TCRdb's copy has only in-frame clones and lacks some. The data show 10,000 to 15,000 clones, about 85% seen once. The sample belongs to a study of tumor-infiltrating lymphocytes in localized non-small cell lung cancer. Study-wide points: Different pieces of the same tissue were used for each assay. Tumors had more T cell infiltration than uninvolved lung, per TCRbeta sequencing and CD3 counts.

Sequencing was performed on lung tumor tissue. This sequence was found in a human donor with non-small cell lung cancer.

The CDR3 DNA is TGTGCCAGCACGGACAGGGCCTCACATTCACCCCTCCACTTT. Protein product: CASTDRASHSPLHF. The chain carries TRBV6-5 and TRBJ1-6, with 8 bases that match TRBD1. In germline, CDR1 is MNHEY, CDR2 SVGAGI. Unmatched junction bases numbered 7, after V lost 7 bases and J lost 8 bases. The CDR3 covers 14 residues.